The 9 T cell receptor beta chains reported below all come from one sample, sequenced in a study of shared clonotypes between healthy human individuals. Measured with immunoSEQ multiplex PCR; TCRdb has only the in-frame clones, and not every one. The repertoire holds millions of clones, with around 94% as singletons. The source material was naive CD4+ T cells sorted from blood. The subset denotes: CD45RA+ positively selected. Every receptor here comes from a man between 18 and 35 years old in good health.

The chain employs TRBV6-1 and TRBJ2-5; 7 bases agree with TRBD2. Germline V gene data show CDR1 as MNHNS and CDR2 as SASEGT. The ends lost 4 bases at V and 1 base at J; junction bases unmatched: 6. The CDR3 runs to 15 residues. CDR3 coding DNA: TGTGCCAGCAGTGGCAAGACTAGCCGCCAAGAGACCCAGTACTTC. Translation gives CASSGKTSRQETQYF.

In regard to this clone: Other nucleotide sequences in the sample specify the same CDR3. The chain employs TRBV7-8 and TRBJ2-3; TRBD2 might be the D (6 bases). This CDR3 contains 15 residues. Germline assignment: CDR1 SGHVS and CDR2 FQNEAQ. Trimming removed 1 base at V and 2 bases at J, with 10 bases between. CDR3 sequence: CASSLEGLVTDTQYF. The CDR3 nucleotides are TGTGCCAGCAGCTTAGAGGGACTCGTCACAGATACGCAGTATTTT.

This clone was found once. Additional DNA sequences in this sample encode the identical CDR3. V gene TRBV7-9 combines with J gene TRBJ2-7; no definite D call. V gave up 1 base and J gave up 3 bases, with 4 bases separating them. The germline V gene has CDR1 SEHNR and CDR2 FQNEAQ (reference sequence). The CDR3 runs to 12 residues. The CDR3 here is CASSLGVYEQYF. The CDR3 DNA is TGTGCCAGCAGCTTAGGAGTCTACGAGCAGTACTTC.

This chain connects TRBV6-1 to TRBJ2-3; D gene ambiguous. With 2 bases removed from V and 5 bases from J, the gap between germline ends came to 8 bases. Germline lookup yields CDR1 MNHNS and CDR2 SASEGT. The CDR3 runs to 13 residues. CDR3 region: CASSEPPIDTQYF. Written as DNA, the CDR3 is TGTGCCAGCAGTGAACCCCCTATAGATACGCAGTATTTT.

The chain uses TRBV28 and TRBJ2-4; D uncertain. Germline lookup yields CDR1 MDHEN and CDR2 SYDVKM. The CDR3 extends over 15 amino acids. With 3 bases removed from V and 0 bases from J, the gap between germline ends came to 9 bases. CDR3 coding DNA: TGTGCCAGCAGTTTTTCCCGACTAGCCAAAAACATTCAGTACTTC. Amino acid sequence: CASSFSRLAKNIQYF. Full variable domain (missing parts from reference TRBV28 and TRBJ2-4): DVKVTQSSRYLVKRTGEKVFLECVQDMDHENMFWYRQDPGLGLRLIYFSYDVKMKEKGDIPEGYSVSREKKERFSLILESASTNQTSMYLCASSFSRLAKNIQYFGAGTRLSVL.

DNA of the CDR3: TGTGCCAGCAGTGCTACAGATACGCAGTATTTT. Translated: CASSATDTQYF. The rearrangement joins TRBV6-6 to TRBJ2-3; D not resolved. The CDR3 loop spans 11 amino acids. Germline values: CDR1 MNHNY, CDR2 SVGAGI (reference sequence). V lost 5 bases to trimming and J lost 3 bases, with 3 bases between them.

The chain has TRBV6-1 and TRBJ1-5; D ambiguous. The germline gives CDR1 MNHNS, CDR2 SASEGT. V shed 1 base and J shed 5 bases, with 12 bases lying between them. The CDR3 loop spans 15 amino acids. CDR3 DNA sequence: TGTGCCAGCAGTGAAGGGGCACGGGTTCATCAGCCCCAGCATTTT. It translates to CASSEGARVHQPQHF.

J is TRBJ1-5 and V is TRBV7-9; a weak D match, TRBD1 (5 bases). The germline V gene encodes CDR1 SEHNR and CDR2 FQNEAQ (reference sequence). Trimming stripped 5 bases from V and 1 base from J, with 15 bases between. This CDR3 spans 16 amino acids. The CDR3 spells CASSPGTRGSNQPQHF. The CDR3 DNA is TGTGCCAGCAGCCCCGGGACCAGAGGGAGCAATCAGCCCCAGCATTTT.

The CDR3 is CASSQDPESEQYF. CDR3 nucleotides: TGTGCCAGCTCCCAAGACCCCGAGTCAGAGCAGTACTTC. The genes are TRBV18 and TRBJ2-7; D is unclear. This CDR3 spans 13 amino acids. Per the germline V gene, CDR1 is KGHSH and CDR2 is LQKENI. V lost 6 bases and J lost 7, with 16 bases in between.